This record covers a single T cell receptor beta chain. The antigen is unknown. The data were obtained in a study of blood T cells in healthy people across ages. Overall study results and limits: Significant beta diversity loss was already apparent by age roughly 38, declining roughly linearly.

The use of a sample-barcoded 5' primer and a J-beta primer mix characterized a second PCR of roughly 6 to 11 cycles. Every cDNA was tagged by a template-switch adaptor with 12 random nucleotides. Each sample yielded at least 2.5 million CDR3-containing paired-end reads. TCRdb reprocessed the 5' RACE reads via MiXCR and lists one record per CDR3 protein. The sample holds approximately 1.5 million distinct CDR3 sequences, 40% to 45% seen once. Per sample, extraction of total RNA gave at least 5 micrograms in every case. What was sequenced was blood. This TCR derives from a woman under 30 in good health.

The CDR3: CASSPQGRSNEKLFF. CDR3 DNA sequence: TGTGCCAGCAGCCCCCAGGGGCGGTCTAATGAAAAACTGTTTTTT. The chain recombines TRBV7-9 with TRBJ1-4; TRBD1 might be the D (6 bases). Trimming took 5 bases from V and 3 from J, leaving 13 bases between them. The germline gives CDR1 SEHNR, CDR2 FQNEAQ (reference sequence). The CDR3 totals 15 residues. The full variable domain, with the rest looked up from reference TRBV7-9 and TRBJ1-4, is DTGVSQNPRHKITKRGQNVTFRCDPISEHNRLYWYRQTLGQGPEFLTYFQNEAQLEKSRLLSDRFSAERPKGSFSTLEIQRTEQGDSAMYLCASSPQGRSNEKLFFGSGTQLSVL.